A selection of T cell receptor beta chains follows, all from one sample in a study of T cells in Graves' hyperthyroidism and ophthalmopathy. Via MiXCR, TCRdb re-called the multiplex PCR reads, giving one row per CDR3 protein. The sample comprises approximately 530,000 distinct CDR3 sequences, just under 20% of which are singletons, and approximately 48% rests with the top ten. The sample was blood. The receptors originated from a man aged 35 to 55 with Graves' ophthalmopathy. CDR3s include the opening cysteine and the closing phenylalanine or tryptophan. Fields, in order: clone size, J gene, D gene, V gene, CDR3 DNA, CDR3 protein. D genes are given only for firm matches. Rows may omit the clone size; those that give it use once, few, many or a size class.

many | TRBJ1-1 | . | TRBV10-3 | TGTGCCATCAGTGAGTCTTATAGGGAACAGCCAATTTCTGAAGCTTTCTTT | CAISESYREQPISEAFF
few | TRBJ2-7 | TRBD2 | TRBV12-3/TRBV12-4 | TGTGCCAGCAGTCCCCGGACTAGCCGCCTCTCCTACGAGCAGTACTTC | CASSPRTSRLSYEQYF
many | TRBJ2-5 | . | TRBV2 | TGTGCCAGCAGTGAACTAGGACAGCTCACGGAGACCCAGTACTTC | CASSELGQLTETQYF
few | TRBJ1-5 | . | TRBV6-2/TRBV6-3 | TGTGCCAGCAGTTATGGCAATCAGCCCCAGCATTTT | CASSYGNQPQHF
. | TRBJ2-7 | TRBD1 | TRBV3-1 | TGTGCCAGCAGCCAAGACAGGGGTCAGGGGGTCTACGAGCAGTACTTC | CASSQDRGQGVYEQYF
. | TRBJ2-3 | TRBD2 | TRBV4-3 | TGCGCCAGCAGCCAAGCGTCGAATAGCGGGACGCAGTATTTT | CASSQASNSGTQYF
. | TRBJ2-7 | TRBD1 | TRBV7-2 | TGTGCCAGCAGATTAACAGGGGGCTTCAACGAGCAGTACTTC | CASRLTGGFNEQYF
. | TRBJ2-2 | . | TRBV11-2 | TGTGCCAGCAGCCCTTGGACTCGCGCCACCGGGGAGCTGTTTTTT | CASSPWTRATGELFF
few | TRBJ1-6 | TRBD1 | TRBV6-1 | TGTGCCAGCAGGGGGACAGGGAAAAATTCACCCCTCCACTTT | CASRGTGKNSPLHF
. | TRBJ2-3 | TRBD1 | TRBV5-6 | TGTGCCAGCAGCCCGAACAGGGGTCATACGCAGTATTTT | CASSPNRGHTQYF
few | TRBJ1-2 | TRBD1 | TRBV10-3 | TGTGCCATCAGTGACAACAGGGGTATTCTTGGCTACACCTTC | CAISDNRGILGYTF
many | TRBJ1-2 | TRBD1 | TRBV3-1 | TGTGCCAGCAGCCAAGAAAGGGGGCATGGCTACACCTTC | CASSQERGHGYTF
many | TRBJ2-7 | TRBD1 | TRBV3-1 | TGTGCCAGCAGCCTCGGACAGGGGGTAGGCGAGCAGTACTTC | CASSLGQGVGEQYF
. | TRBJ2-7 | TRBD1 | TRBV4-2 | TGTGCCACCAGCCACGGGGGACAGGGCAGTAACGAGCAGTACTTC | CATSHGGQGSNEQYF
few | TRBJ1-2 | TRBD1 | TRBV6-2/TRBV6-3 | TGTGCCAGCAACATTAAACCGGGACAGCCCCGTCATGGCTACACCTTC | CASNIKPGQPRHGYTF
many | TRBJ1-1 | . | TRBV10-3 | TGTGCCATCAGGTCGGGGCAGGGGAACACTGAAGCTTTCTTT | CAIRSGQGNTEAFF
. | TRBJ2-7 | . | TRBV6-2/TRBV6-3 | TGTGCCAGCTCTAGGGCGGAGGACTACGAGCAGTACTTC | CASSRAEDYEQYF
few | TRBJ1-4 | TRBD1 | TRBV11-2 | TGTGCCAGCAGCCGCCGACAGGGCCTTAATGAAAAACTGTTTTTT | CASSRRQGLNEKLFF
. | TRBJ2-7 | . | TRBV6-1 | TGTGCCAGCAGTGTTCAGGGGCGGAGTAGTAACGAGCAGTACTTC | CASSVQGRSSNEQYF
many | TRBJ2-7 | . | TRBV12-3/TRBV12-4 | TGTGCCAGCAAAGGAACGAGACATCTCTACGAGCAGTACTTC | CASKGTRHLYEQYF
few | TRBJ1-1 | TRBD1 | TRBV20-1 | TGCAGTGCAAGATCGACAGGGGGCAATGGAGCTTTCTTT | CSARSTGGNGAFF
many | TRBJ2-7 | . | TRBV3-1 | TGTGCCAGCAGCCAGGAAACCCCATTCTCTAACGAGCAGTACTTC | CASSQETPFSNEQYF
once | TRBJ2-2 | . | TRBV20-1 | TGCAGTGCTAGAGACGAAGGACTGGGGATTGCCGGGGAGCTGTTTTTT | CSARDEGLGIAGELFF
few | TRBJ1-5 | . | TRBV5-1 | TGCGCCAGCAGCTTGGAGTGGGGGGGACAGCCCCAGCATTTT | CASSLEWGGQPQHF
. | TRBJ1-5 | . | TRBV6-2/TRBV6-3 | TGTGCCAGCAGTTACCCCAGGGGTTATAGCAATCAGCCCCAGCATTTT | CASSYPRGYSNQPQHF
many | TRBJ2-7 | TRBD1 | TRBV6-1 | TGTGCCAGCAGTCCCTCGGGACAGTTACCCTACGAGCAGTACTTC | CASSPSGQLPYEQYF
once | TRBJ2-5 | TRBD2 | TRBV5-1 | TGCGCCAGCCGCCCGAGCGGGGTCCAAGAGACCCAGTACTTC | CASRPSGVQETQYF
. | TRBJ1-2 | TRBD1 | TRBV12-3/TRBV12-4 | TGTGCCAGCAGTACGACAGGGGGCAACGGCTACACCTTC | CASSTTGGNGYTF
once | TRBJ1-3 | . | TRBV5-1 | TGCGCCAGCAGCCCCTACCCCGACTCTGGAAACACCATATATTTT | CASSPYPDSGNTIYF
few | TRBJ2-1 | TRBD2 | TRBV11-2 | TGTGCCAGCAACCCAAGCGGGGGACTCAACAATGAGCAGTTCTTC | CASNPSGGLNNEQFF
many | TRBJ2-7 | . | TRBV20-1 | TGCAGTGCTGGGGGGACAGTGTACTCCTACGAGCAGTACTTC | CSAGGTVYSYEQYF
. | TRBJ1-2 | TRBD1 | TRBV12-3/TRBV12-4 | TGTGCCAGCAGTTCCCCCGCGACAGGGAGCTATGGCTACACCTTC | CASSSPATGSYGYTF
few | TRBJ2-7 | . | TRBV20-1 | TGCAGTGCTAGAGGACAGGGAGGTGCCTACGAGCAGTACTTC | CSARGQGGAYEQYF
. | TRBJ1-1 | . | TRBV19 | TGTGCCAGTAGTATTAGGAGAACAGGGAGGACTGAAGCTTTCTTT | CASSIRRTGRTEAFF
. | TRBJ1-5 | . | TRBV19 | TGTGCCAGTAGTATCCCAGCTGGGGGCAATCAGCCCCAGCATTTT | CASSIPAGGNQPQHF
many | TRBJ2-1 | TRBD2 | TRBV6-1 | TGTGCCAGCACAGGGCTAGCGGGAGGGGGTGAGCAGTTCTTC | CASTGLAGGGEQFF
many | TRBJ2-7 | . | TRBV11-1 | TGTGCCAGCAGCCCAAAAAGGGCGGGCTCCTACGAGCAGTACTTC | CASSPKRAGSYEQYF
many | TRBJ1-5 | . | TRBV30 | TGTGCCTGGAGTGTCGACAGTGAACAGCCCCAGCATTTT | CAWSVDSEQPQHF
. | TRBJ1-5 | TRBD1 | TRBV30 | TGTGCCTGGAGGGGGACAGGGAGCAGTCAGCCCCAGCATTTT | CAWRGTGSSQPQHF
few | TRBJ2-7 | . | TRBV6-2/TRBV6-3 | TGTGCCAGCCGATTATTTACCGGGTTCACCTACGAGCAGTACTTC | CASRLFTGFTYEQYF
. | TRBJ1-1 | . | TRBV20-1 | TGCAGTGCTAGTGGGGGACGCAGATACACTGAAGCTTTCTTT | CSASGGRRYTEAFF
many | TRBJ2-5 | . | TRBV2 | TGTGCCAGCAGTGGGACCGACGGAGAGACCCAGTACTTC | CASSGTDGETQYF
many | TRBJ2-7 | . | TRBV20-1 | TGCAGTGCTTGGGACTCCCCCTACGAGCAGTACTTC | CSAWDSPYEQYF
. | TRBJ2-2 | . | TRBV11-3 | TGTGCCAGCAGCCTCCGCGGGGGCCGGGAGCTGTTTTTT | CASSLRGGRELFF
few | TRBJ2-1 | . | TRBV27 | TGTGCCAGCAGTTTAAGGTTGCGGGGCAATGAGCAGTTCTTC | CASSLRLRGNEQFF
. | TRBJ2-1 | . | TRBV5-1 | TGCGCCAGCAGCTGGACAAGCTACAATGAGCAGTTCTTC | CASSWTSYNEQFF
few | TRBJ2-2 | TRBD2 | TRBV7-2 | TGTGCCAGCAGCCAAGGAGAAGCTAGCGGGAGGTTAAACACCGGGGAGCTGTTTTTT | CASSQGEASGRLNTGELFF
many | TRBJ2-2 | . | TRBV3-1 | TGTGCCAGTAAGAGGACCGGGGAGCTGTTTTTT | CASKRTGELFF
. | TRBJ2-7 | TRBD2 | TRBV28 | TGTGCCAGCAGTTTTAGCGGGGCGGGACTCCACGAGCAGTACTTC | CASSFSGAGLHEQYF
. | TRBJ2-2 | TRBD1 | TRBV6-5 | TGTGCCAGCAGTTACCGGACAGGGGGCAACACCGGGGAGCTGTTTTTT | CASSYRTGGNTGELFF
many | TRBJ1-1 | . | TRBV5-1 | TGCGCCAGCAGCGCCCTTAGGGGCGCTGAAGCTTTCTTT | CASSALRGAEAFF
few | TRBJ1-5 | . | TRBV4-3 | TGCGCCAGCAGCCAAGAGGAACGACAGCCCCAGCATTTT | CASSQEERQPQHF
. | TRBJ1-2 | TRBD1 | TRBV15 | TGTGCCACCAGCAGAGATGGGACAGACCCCAACTATGGCTACACCTTC | CATSRDGTDPNYGYTF
. | TRBJ1-6 | . | TRBV28 | TGTGCCACCCGGGGGTCTATGTCAAATTCACCCCTCCACTTT | CATRGSMSNSPLHF